These 2 T cell receptor beta chains were sequenced from one sample in a study of cytomegalovirus exposure and HLA in healthy donors. TCRdb's table, derived via immunoSEQ multiplex PCR, lists solely in-frame clones and lacks some. Here the sample spans about 82,000 clones, around 95% being singletons. Sequenced input: PBMCs. The receptors shown here come from a woman in her late teens or twenties in good health and CMV-seronegative.

The chain joins TRBV28 to TRBJ1-1, with 8 bases fitting TRBD1. The CDR3 length is 12 residues. The V gene end was trimmed by 2 bases and the J gene end by 10 bases; junction bases not matched to a gene: 3. Germline CDR1 MDHEN, CDR2 SYDVKM. The CDR3 region is CASSLETGVAFF. The CDR3 bases are TGTGCCAGCAGTTTAGAGACAGGGGTAGCTTTCTTT. Supplemented by reference TRBV28 and TRBJ1-1, the full variable domain reads DVKVTQSSRYLVKRTGEKVFLECVQDMDHENMFWYRQDPGLGLRLIYFSYDVKMKEKGDIPEGYSVSREKKERFSLILESASTNQTSMYLCASSLETGVAFFGQGTRLTVV.

The chain links TRBV6-5 to TRBJ2-1, with D possibly TRBD1 on 5 matching bases. CDR3 length: 14 amino acids. V was trimmed by 2 bases and J by 3 bases, leaving 8 bases between them. CDR1 and CDR2 from the germline V gene are MNHEY and SVGAGI. The CDR3: CASSYRQIYNEQFF. Written as DNA, the CDR3 is TGTGCCAGCAGTTACAGACAGATCTACAATGAGCAGTTCTTC.